This TCR beta chain was observed in a study of identical twins listed by TCRdb under 2016. About the investigation overall: To test whether fetal clonotypes persist, the study used deep sequencing on TCR alpha and beta repertoires from monozygotic twins, unrelated adults of various ages, and cord blood. To rule out contamination, the twin experiments were replicated at different times with different library preparation protocols.

The library came from 5' RACE. Sequencing instrument: Illumina HiSeq 2000. Template switching added a universal primer binding site, and the final cDNA carried a unique molecular identifier that allowed TCR cDNA molecules to be counted accurately. Specific primers in the conserved constant-segment region were used to synthesize first-strand cDNA for the TCR alpha and beta chains. To control for contamination, every cDNA library carried two barcodes: a SMART-Mk sample barcode plus Illumina barcodes. Two successive PCR steps introduced TruSeq adapter sequences along with Illumina sample barcodes. The Illumina HiSeq platform was used with custom primers to sequence TCR alpha and beta cDNA libraries. The study's own analysis went as follows. MiGEC was used to process raw reads and extract unique molecular identifiers, and MiXCR was used to find CDR3 positions. For each individual, recombination models were inferred using an EM algorithm with the repgenHMM and IGoR tools. The analysis of shared clonotypes was done with the tcR package in R, with sharing normalized by the product of cloneset sizes. To study raw recombination free of thymic and clonal selection effects, out-of-frame nonproductive sequences were analyzed. TCRdb handled the public reads itself, with Q25 trimming in fastp and clone calling in MiXCR, and kept productive beta chains. For every CDR3 protein sequence, its rows merge into one entry that carries the most common genes and DNA. The V and J calls and clone size come from TCRdb's table, not from the authors' own analysis. The sample profile shows 250,000 to 300,000 distinct CDR3 sequences; 9.5% of them were found once. Of the sample, approximately 6.5% falls within the top ten clones.

This clonotype came up many times. Its target antigen remains unknown. No base qualities exist here, and no much larger clone lies one base off it. Via the germline V gene, CDR1 is SQVTM and CDR2 ANQGSEA. There are 10 amino acids in the CDR3, from cysteine to phenylalanine inclusive. Of all the DNA, just the CDR3 is kept, 30 bases in frame from base 1. Cut back by 2 bases and 2 bases, the V and J ends lie 0 bases apart. Results and caveats for the whole study, not just this receptor: Compared with coincidental sharing between unrelated individuals, out-of-frame TCR alpha sequences shared between twins showed an excess of sequences with low generation probability. In monozygotic twins, out-of-frame TCR alpha sharing was systematically underestimated by recombination models, although the models agreed with sharing between unrelated individuals. Zero-insertion analyses could be partly confounded by invariant T cells such as MAIT and iNKT, although diverse VJ usage argued against such confounding for most clonotypes. Abundant cord blood beta clonotypes carried fewer insertions; young adult naive repertoires showed a weaker similar trend, while memory repertoires showed none. The excess sharing between twins in beta out-of-frame sequences was weaker because fewer shared sequences reduced the signal-to-noise ratio. Because the same donors could not be followed over many years, conclusions were based on cross-sectional statistical analysis.

Every donor was a healthy Caucasian. Three pairs of female monozygotic twins, all aged about 18 to 29 years, were included in the twin cohort. Positive isolation kits from Invitrogen were used to isolate CD4+ and CD8+ T cell populations. These data were also filed under a second study, of yellow fever vaccine responses in identical twins. As the second paper documents: According to the authors, the vaccine-induced T cell response in identical twins seemed to be partly convergent and partly specific to each individual. In the study, vaccine-responding T cell clones were precisely tracked in identical twins.

The rearrangement combines TRBV29-1 with TRBJ1-1; a confident D gene designation cannot be given. The TCR originated in a woman aged 18-30 years in good health. Specimen: CD8+ T cells sorted from blood. The nucleotide sequence reads TGCAGCGTTGAAAACACTGAAGCTTTCTTT. It codes for CSVENTEAFF.